These 25 T cell receptor beta chains came from one sample sequenced in a study of follicular helper T cells after annual influenza vaccination. The time point is: 2015-2016 season, 7 days after influenza vaccination. Here immunoSEQ multiplex PCR was the method, and the copy in TCRdb shows in-frame clones only, minus some. This table has fewer than 8,000 clones, 65% to 90% appearing once. Source: CXCR5- memory CD4+ T cells sorted from blood, taken 7 days after influenza vaccination. These TCRs come from an adult who received the influenza vaccine.

A single count supports this clone. The chain employs TRBV6-6 and TRBJ1-5, with unresolved D. The germline gives CDR1 MNHNY, CDR2 SVGAGI (reference sequence). This CDR3 is built from 15 residues. Trimming left V 1 base short and J 0 bases short, with 7 bases between. The chain's CDR3 is CASSYYGASNQPQHF. The CDR3 DNA sequence: TGTGCCAGCAGTTACTACGGAGCTAGCAATCAGCCCCAGCATTTT.

The V call is TRBV4-3, the J call TRBJ2-1; D might be TRBD1 (7 bases). V shed 0 bases and J shed 9 bases, with 15 bases lying between them. CDR3 length: 15 amino acids. Germline values: CDR1 LGHNA, CDR2 YSLEER. DNA for the CDR3: TGCGCCAGCAGCCAAGATCGCAACAGGGGAGGTGAGCAGTTCTTC. This codes for CASSQDRNRGGEQFF.

The rearrangement links TRBV7-3 to TRBJ2-1; possibly TRBD2 for D (6 bases). V dropped 1 base and J dropped 6 bases, with 7 bases sitting between them. Germline V lookup: CDR1 SGHTA, CDR2 FQGTGA. CDR3 size: 13 residues. CDR3 nucleotide sequence: TGTGCCAGCAGCTTAATGACTAGCAATGAGCAGTTCTTC. Its protein is CASSLMTSNEQFF. The full variable domain, its missing parts supplied by reference TRBV7-3 and TRBJ2-1, is GAGVSQTPSNKVTEKGKYVELRCDPISGHTALYWYRQSLGQGPEFLIYFQGTGAADDSGLPNDRFFAVRPEGSVSTLKIQRTERGDSAVYLCASSLMTSNEQFFGPGTRLTVL.

V gene TRBV27 combines with J gene TRBJ2-5; D gene uncertain. The germline V and J ends were trimmed by 3 bases and 5 bases, with 10 bases remaining between them. The CDR3 is made up of 13 amino acids. The germline V gene encodes CDR1 MNHEY and CDR2 SMNVEV (reference sequence). CDR3 nucleotide sequence: TGTGCCAGCAGTTTTGGGGTGCGGGAGACCCAGTACTTC. Translated: CASSFGVRETQYF.

This clone was counted between two and nine times. This chain uses TRBV5-1 with TRBJ1-2, with unresolved D. V was trimmed by 2 bases and J by 5 bases, leaving 10 bases between them. CDR1 and CDR2 (germline): SGHRS, YFSETQ. This CDR3 has 13 residues. The CDR3 spells CASSFLTDYGYTF. The CDR3 bases are TGCGCCAGCAGCTTTTTAACCGATTATGGCTACACCTTC.

The CDR3 protein is CASSLPDEAFF. Written as DNA, the CDR3 is TGTGCCAGCAGCCTCCCGGATGAAGCTTTCTTT. The rearrangement joins TRBV11-1 to TRBJ1-1; no firm D call. V lost 5 bases and J lost 7, with 8 bases in between. Germline V gene lookup returns CDR1 SGHAT and CDR2 FQDESV (reference sequence). The CDR3 loop spans 11 amino acids.

The chain links TRBV29-1 to TRBJ2-5; unclear D gene. With 7 bases removed from V and 3 bases from J, the gap between germline ends came to 12 bases. CDR1 is SQVTM and CDR2 is ANQGSEA in the germline V gene. CDR3 length equals 12 residues. CDR3: CSGGPREETQYF. CDR3 nucleotides: TGCAGCGGGGGTCCTAGAGAAGAGACCCAGTACTTC.

The chain joins TRBV7-3 to TRBJ2-3; 12 bases align to TRBD2. J gave up 7 bases and V 5 bases, and 10 bases lay outside the gene matches. The CDR3 has 16 amino acids. From germline, CDR1 is SGHTA and CDR2 FQGTGA. CDR3 sequence: CASSPWTSGVINTQYF. CDR3 bases: TGTGCCAGCAGCCCTTGGACTAGCGGGGTAATCAATACGCAGTATTTT.

The sample holds a few counts of this clone. The chain has TRBV9 and TRBJ2-2, with a weak D call TRBD1 (5 bases). Trimming shortened V by 0 bases and J by 6 bases, and 9 bases separated the two germline ends. This CDR3 spans 14 amino acids. CDR1 is SGDLS and CDR2 is YYNGEE in the germline V gene. The DNA for the CDR3 is TGTGCCAGCAGCGTAGGGGGCCCCGCCGGGGAGCTGTTTTTT. Its protein product is CASSVGGPAGELFF.

V usage is TRBV21-1 and J usage is TRBJ2-5; the DNA was not compared with TRBD1, the D call given in the table. TRBV21-1 is noted as a pseudogene. CDR3 size: 14 residues. The CDR3 loop is CASSQSRFQETQYF. The CDR3 DNA reads TGTGCCAGCAGCCAATCCAGGTTCCAAGAGACCCAGTACTTC.

The chain recombines TRBV10-3 with TRBJ1-1; D gene unclear. This CDR3 spans 12 amino acids. Germline CDR1 reads ENHRY; CDR2 reads SYGVKD. The V end lost 6 bases, the J end lost 7 bases, and 12 bases lay between the germline ends. CDR3 residues: CAISQTGFEAFF. DNA for the CDR3: TGTGCCATCAGCCAAACGGGGTTTGAAGCTTTCTTT.

The gene calls are TRBV19 and TRBJ1-4, with D perhaps matching TRBD1 (5 bases). With 4 bases removed from V and 8 bases from J, the gap between germline ends came to 14 bases. The CDR3 length is 14 residues. Per germline, CDR1 LNHDA and CDR2 SQIVND (reference sequence). The CDR3 loop reads CASSRPRVGEKLFF. CDR3 nucleotide sequence: TGTGCCAGTAGTAGACCCAGGGTCGGGGAAAAACTGTTTTTT.

V and J are TRBV29-1 and TRBJ2-3; possibly TRBD2 for D (5 bases). The germline gives CDR1 SQVTM, CDR2 ANQGSEA. The CDR3 sequence is 13 residues long. The germline V and J ends were trimmed by 4 bases and 3 bases, with 11 bases remaining between them. The CDR3 DNA sequence: TGCAGCGTTGTACGGGATTCAACAGATACGCAGTATTTT. It codes for CSVVRDSTDTQYF.

The J gene is TRBJ1-2, the V gene TRBV6-5, with 9 bases aligning to TRBD1. The germline CDR1 and CDR2 sequences are MNHEY and SVGAGI. J gave up 4 bases and V 4 bases, and 7 bases lay outside the gene matches. The CDR3 covers 15 residues. The CDR3 loop is CASSSPDRGTYGYTF. In DNA form, the CDR3 reads TGTGCCAGCAGTTCCCCGGACAGGGGAACCTATGGCTACACCTTC.

The V call is TRBV29-1, the J call TRBJ1-2, with 7 bases that match TRBD1. Trimming removed 6 bases from V and 6 bases from J; junction bases left unmatched: 1. Germline V gene lookup returns CDR1 SQVTM and CDR2 ANQGSEA. The CDR3 runs to 10 residues. The CDR3 coding sequence is TGCAGCGTCGGGACAGATGGCTACACCTTC. Amino acid sequence: CSVGTDGYTF.

The chain is built from TRBV6-6 and TRBJ2-2; TRBD2 matches at 7 bases. This CDR3 is 14 amino acids long. The trim removed 7 bases at V and 2 bases at J, leaving 4 bases unmatched. In germline, CDR1 is MNHNY, CDR2 SVGAGI (reference sequence). The CDR3 DNA sequence: TGTGCCAGCACCCTAGCGGTTAACACCGGGGAGCTGTTTTTT. Its protein product is CASTLAVNTGELFF.

The chain links TRBV21-1 to TRBJ2-5; the table's D call, TRBD2, has no DNA check behind it. TRBV21-1 is tagged as a pseudogene. The CDR3 covers 18 residues. The CDR3: CASSRTSGGAVDQETQYF. In nucleotides, the CDR3 is TGTGCCAGCAGTAGGACTAGCGGGGGGGCCGTGGACCAAGAGACCCAGTACTTC.

This clone was counted once. The gene calls are TRBV5-1 and TRBJ1-1, with 10 bases fitting TRBD1. Germline-derived CDR1 and CDR2 are SGHRS and YFSETQ. Germline trimming cut 0 bases from V and 3 bases from J; bases unmatched to any gene: 5. The CDR3 totals 16 residues. Here the CDR3 reads CASSLGGQGWHTEAFF. CDR3 DNA: TGCGCCAGCAGCTTGGGGGGACAGGGGTGGCACACTGAAGCTTTCTTT.

The chain combines TRBV5-1 with TRBJ2-1, with 7 positions matching TRBD2. The CDR3 is 15 amino acids. The trim removed 4 bases at V and 0 bases at J, leaving 4 bases unmatched. Germline CDR1 SGHRS, CDR2 YFSETQ. CDR3 protein: CASSPSGDSYNEQFF. The DNA of the CDR3 is TGCGCCAGCAGCCCCAGCGGGGACTCCTACAATGAGCAGTTCTTC.

V gene TRBV19 combines with J gene TRBJ1-2; D ambiguous. The CDR3 loop spans 16 amino acids. Germline values: CDR1 LNHDA, CDR2 SQIVND (reference sequence). V lost 2 bases and J lost 4, with 17 bases in between. CDR3 loop: CASSINPLESLYGYTF. CDR3 bases: TGTGCCAGTAGTATAAATCCCCTGGAGAGCCTCTATGGCTACACCTTC.

The genes are TRBV12-5 and TRBJ1-1; no definite D call. Per the germline V gene, CDR1 is LGHNT and CDR2 is FRNRAP. This CDR3 contains 11 residues. V shed 8 bases and J shed 2 bases, with 6 bases lying between them. The DNA of the CDR3 is TGTGCTAGTTATTTAAACACTGAAGCTTTCTTT. Its translation is CASYLNTEAFF.

The rearrangement uses TRBV6-5 and TRBJ1-2, with D unclear. V dropped 0 bases and J dropped 3 bases, with 8 bases sitting between them. Germline V gene sequence: CDR1 MNHEY, CDR2 SVGAGI. CDR3 size: 14 residues. CDR3 bases: TGTGCCAGCAGTTACTCGATCAGCCACTATGGCTACACCTTC. Translating gives CASSYSISHYGYTF.

The V gene is TRBV27, the J gene TRBJ1-5, with TRBD1 matching 9 bases. Germline-derived CDR1 and CDR2 are MNHEY and SMNVEV (reference sequence). The CDR3 is 13 amino acids. V was pared by 4 bases and J by 6 bases, with 1 base of the junction left unmatched. In DNA, the CDR3 is TGTGCCAGCAGTTGGGACAGGGTTCAGCCCCAGCATTTT. It is translated as CASSWDRVQPQHF.

This clone was found a few times. The chain combines TRBV6-5 with TRBJ2-7; no firm D call. Germline lookup yields CDR1 MNHEY and CDR2 SVGAGI. V was clipped by 0 bases and J by 5 bases, with 14 bases between them. CDR3 length: 15 amino acids. The DNA for the CDR3 is TGTGCCAGCAGTTACTCGACCCCCAGCCAGGACGAGCAGTACTTC. This gives the protein CASSYSTPSQDEQYF.

J is TRBJ2-5 and V is TRBV6-5; no clear D gene. The CDR3 totals 13 residues. Trimming removed 4 bases from V and 5 bases from J, with 11 bases in between. Germline V gives CDR1 MNHEY, CDR2 SVGAGI. The CDR3 bases are TGTGCCAGCAGTTCCCTAGGCCGGGAGACCCAGTACTTC. It specifies CASSSLGRETQYF.